This T cell receptor (beta chain) is from a study of early T cells in non-severe SARS-CoV-2 infection. Study summary: The study sequenced bulk RNA from unsorted whole blood, with chains unpaired.

Study conclusions and caveats: In VDJdb matching, anti-spike CD8 responses were favored while private and CD4 specificities went missing.

As part of library construction, unique molecular identifiers were attached to individual cDNA molecules. TCRdb reprocessed the 5' RACE reads with MiXCR, giving one entry per CDR3 protein. The sample shows about 25,000 distinct CDR3 sequences, more than 4.5% of them seen only once. Trimming stripped 5 bases from V and 3 bases from J, with 10 bases between. Germline assignment: CDR1 MNHNY and CDR2 SVGAGI (reference sequence). The length of the CDR3 is 14 residues. This clonotype has at least ten counts. Antigen specificity is unknown. The V and J genes are TRBV6-6 and TRBJ1-4; D call uncertain. The specimen was whole blood. The origin of this receptor is an adult who was a healthcare worker with PCR-confirmed SARS-CoV-2 infection or an uninfected control (not recorded which). The CDR3 bases are TGTGCCAGCAGTGGATCCGGCTCTAATGAAAAACTGTTTTTT. Encoded protein: CASSGSGSNEKLFF.